This TCR beta chain was sequenced for a study of cytomegalovirus exposure and HLA in healthy donors. Looking at the study overall: The roughly 120 validation repertoires used the same platform as the approximately 700 first-cohort repertoires (as reported by a later analysis). General study points: Most sequenced TCRs were rare (though some public TCRs occurred in many donors). The study listed some 160 cytomegalovirus-associated TCR beta chains.

The CDR3 spans 14 residues. The germline V gene has CDR1 LNHDA and CDR2 SQIVND (reference sequence). The ends lost 10 bases at V and 0 bases at J; junction bases unmatched: 5. This clone was detected only once. Its antigen is undetermined. This table comes from immunoSEQ multiplex PCR, and its TCRdb copy is limited to in-frame clones, with some not included. The top ten clones hold 0.37% of a sample with some 250,000 clones, around 90% of them seen once. This receptor was identified in a woman aged 18-30 years in good health and CMV-seronegative. The sequenced sample was PBMCs. The chain recombines TRBV19 with TRBJ1-5, with 8 bases that match TRBD1. CDR3 in amino acids: CATRTGYSNQPQHF. The CDR3 DNA sequence: TGTGCCACCCGGACAGGGTATAGCAATCAGCCCCAGCATTTT.